This T cell receptor (beta chain) was sequenced for a study of cytomegalovirus exposure and HLA in healthy donors. Findings and limits, study-wide: While the bulk of TCR sequences proved rare, some public TCRs turned up in many donors. Presence/absence analysis assumed near-uniform sequencing depth across donors.

Regarding this clone: Its antigen is still unknown.

The CDR3 has 18 amino acids. Germline V lookup: CDR1 GTSNPN, CDR2 SVGIG (reference sequence). V dropped 2 bases and J dropped 7; count of bases not matched to a gene: 15. Amplification used 60 Vbeta primers and 13 Jbeta primers. Clones were sequenced by immunoSEQ multiplex PCR, and TCRdb holds only the in-frame ones, with some missing. The top ten clones hold approximately 7.7% of a sample with some 98,000 clones, roughly 80% of them seen once. Sequenced sample: PBMCs. This clonotype was sampled from a female donor in good health and CMV-seronegative. The chain is built from TRBV30 and TRBJ1-4; TRBD1 matches 11 bases. The CDR3 DNA is TGTGCCTGGAGTCCGCTCCGGGACAGGGGGAGTCGAGGTGAAAAACTGTTTTTT. Amino acids: CAWSPLRDRGSRGEKLFF.